Here is one TCR beta chain with its context. Its antigen remains unidentified. The sample's treatment: around 19 received Ad26.COV2.S at low or high dose, single or two shots; several received placebo; per-sample allocation not given. After the first vaccine or placebo injection, samples were drawn on day 63. Wuhan-strain spike was delivered by a replication-incompetent Ad26 vector. Here immunoSEQ multiplex PCR was the method, and the copy in TCRdb shows in-frame clones only, minus some. The table lists roughly 380,000 clones, around 89% of them singletons. The source of the sample is a study of Ad26.COV2.S vaccination and SARS-CoV-2 variants. Study as a whole: The authors gave Ad26.COV2.S intramuscularly, either once or twice 56 days apart. Overall study findings and caveats: Among vaccine recipients, spike-specific TCR breadth exceeded that of placebo recipients.

The CDR3 spans 14 residues. Germline CDR1 and CDR2: SGHRS and YFSETQ. V was pared by 5 bases and J by 2 bases, with 14 bases between. This receptor was taken from a person aged 18-60 years who received the Ad26.COV2.S COVID-19 vaccine or a placebo. V gene TRBV5-1 combines with J gene TRBJ2-7, with D perhaps given as TRBD1 or TRBD2 (5 bases each). Material: peripheral blood, obtained in a trial of Ad26.COV2.S vaccine versus placebo. The CDR3 protein is CASSHRDEPYEQYF. In DNA, the CDR3 is TGCGCCAGCAGTCACCGGGACGAACCCTACGAGCAGTACTTC.